The rows below give T cell receptor beta chains drawn from one sample of a study of blood T cell repertoires in COVID-19. Clones were read by immunoSEQ multiplex PCR, and TCRdb kept only the in-frame ones, dropping some. The sample shows about 170,000 clones, 75% to 90% of them seen only once. Sequencing was performed on peripheral blood. The source is a human donor with acute or convalescent COVID-19. The donor label of this sample is uncertain. Both conserved end residues are part of each CDR3. The order of the fields is V gene, J gene, CDR3 protein.

TRBV11-2	TRBJ1-6	CASSLISGTVNSPLHF
TRBV18	TRBJ2-5	CASSPPASLQTQYF
TRBV9	TRBJ1-1	CASSVAGQGFFEAFF
TRBV3-1/TRBV3-2	TRBJ1-5	CASSQGDRGNQPQHF
TRBV11-2	TRBJ1-4	CASSLVAGTVPEKLFF
TRBV12-3/TRBV12-4	TRBJ1-5	CASTTRRQPQHF
TRBV24-1	TRBJ2-1	CATSDHLNEQFF
TRBV11-2	TRBJ1-2	CASSLSDWGRGRPYGYTF
TRBV5-1	TRBJ1-6	CASSLARGQGLKNSPLHF
TRBV5-1	TRBJ1-1	CASSSPEDRNTEAFF
TRBV24-1	TRBJ2-2	CATSDSSRLLGGQGGTGELFF
TRBV25-1	TRBJ2-2	CASSDRQGHTGELFF
TRBV3-1/TRBV3-2	TRBJ1-5	CASSLGHSNQPQHF
TRBV7-8	TRBJ2-5	CASSLYVSGGRETQYF
TRBV5-1	TRBJ2-7	CASSSGQSGGEQYF
TRBV7-9	TRBJ2-2	CASRFTGGWTGELFF
TRBV27	TRBJ1-2	CASSWTGRAYYGYTF
TRBV14	TRBJ2-7	CASSRYGGTTYEQYF
TRBV7-2	TRBJ1-4	CASSRTGGPNEKLFF
TRBV29-1	TRBJ1-1	CSAGTGWSDTEAFF
TRBV5-1	TRBJ2-5	CASSLGTERRGTQYF
TRBV19	TRBJ1-5	CASSPSDRGLGQPQHF
TRBV6-5	TRBJ1-5	CASSQGYQPQHF
TRBV18	TRBJ2-1	CASSEIQGAYEQFF
TRBV15	TRBJ1-1	CATSRDRVGERKAEAFF
TRBV29-1	TRBJ1-2	CSVSGGGYGYTF
TRBV6-5	TRBJ2-7	CASSYGQGATYEQYF
TRBV2	TRBJ1-1	CASGPIINTEAFF
TRBV5-1	TRBJ2-5	CASARAGQETQYF
TRBV9	TRBJ1-1	CASSVGRNPMNTEAFF
TRBV5-4	TRBJ2-3	CASRRDFSSTDTQYF
TRBV29-1	TRBJ1-3	CSVGGGKTGNTIYF
TRBV5-4	TRBJ1-5	CASSLTGGSSNQPQHF
TRBV6-5	TRBJ2-7	CASSYRGGTYEQYF
TRBV30	TRBJ2-3	CAWSTLPYLADTQYF
TRBV28	TRBJ2-7	CASSRTSGGYEQYF
TRBV12-5	TRBJ2-1	CASGPGYNEQFF
TRBV10-1	TRBJ1-1	CASSEGSPVTEAFF
TRBV3-1/TRBV3-2	TRBJ1-1	CASSQGQGPEAFF
TRBV5-5	TRBJ1-2	CASNWGDRGLTGYTF
TRBV28	TRBJ1-3	CASGTGGATGNTIYF
TRBV24-1	TRBJ2-1	CATSESSRRGEQFF